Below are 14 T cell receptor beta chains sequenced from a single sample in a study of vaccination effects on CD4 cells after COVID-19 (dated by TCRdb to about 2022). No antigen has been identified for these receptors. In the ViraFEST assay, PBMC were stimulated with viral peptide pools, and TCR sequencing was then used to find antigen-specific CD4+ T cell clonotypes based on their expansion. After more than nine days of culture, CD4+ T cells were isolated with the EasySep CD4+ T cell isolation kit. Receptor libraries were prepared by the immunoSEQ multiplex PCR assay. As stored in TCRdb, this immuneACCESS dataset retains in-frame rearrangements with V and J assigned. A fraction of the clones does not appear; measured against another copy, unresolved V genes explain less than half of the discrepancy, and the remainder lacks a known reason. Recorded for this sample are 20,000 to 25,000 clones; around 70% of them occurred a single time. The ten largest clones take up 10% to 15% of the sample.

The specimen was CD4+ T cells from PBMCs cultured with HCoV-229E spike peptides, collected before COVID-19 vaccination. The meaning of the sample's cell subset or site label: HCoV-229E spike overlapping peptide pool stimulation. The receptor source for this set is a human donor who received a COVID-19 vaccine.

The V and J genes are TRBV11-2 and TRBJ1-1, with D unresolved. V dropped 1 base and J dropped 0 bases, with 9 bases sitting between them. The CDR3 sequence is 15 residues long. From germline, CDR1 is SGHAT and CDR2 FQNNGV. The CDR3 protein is CASSLVAGLNTEAFF. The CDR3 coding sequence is TGTGCCAGCAGCTTAGTGGCAGGCTTGAACACTGAAGCTTTCTTT.

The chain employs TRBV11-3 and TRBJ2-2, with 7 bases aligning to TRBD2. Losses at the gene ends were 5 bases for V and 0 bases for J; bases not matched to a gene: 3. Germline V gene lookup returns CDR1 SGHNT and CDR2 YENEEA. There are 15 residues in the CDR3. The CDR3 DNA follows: TGTGCCAGCAGCCCCGGACTAGCGAACACCGGGGAGCTGTTTTTT. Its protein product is CASSPGLANTGELFF.

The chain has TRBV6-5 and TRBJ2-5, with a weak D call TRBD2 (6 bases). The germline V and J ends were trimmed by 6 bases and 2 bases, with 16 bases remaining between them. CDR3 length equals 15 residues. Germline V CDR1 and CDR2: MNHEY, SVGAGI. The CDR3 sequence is CASSLNGRGQETQYF. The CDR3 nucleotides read TGTGCCAGCAGCCTTAACGGGAGAGGTCAAGAGACCCAGTACTTC.

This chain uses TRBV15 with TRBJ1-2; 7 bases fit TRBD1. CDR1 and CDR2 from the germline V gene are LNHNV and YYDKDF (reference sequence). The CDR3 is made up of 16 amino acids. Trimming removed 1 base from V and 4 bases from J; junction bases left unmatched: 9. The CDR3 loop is CATSRGSGTVFYGYTF. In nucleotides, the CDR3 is TGTGCCACCAGCAGAGGATCGGGGACAGTTTTCTATGGCTACACCTTC. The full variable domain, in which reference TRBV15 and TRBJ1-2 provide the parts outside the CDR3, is DAMVIQNPRYQVTQFGKPVTLSCSQTLNHNVMYWYQQKSSQAPKLLFHYYDKDFNNEADTPDNFQSRRPNTSFCFLDIRSPGLGDTAMYLCATSRGSGTVFYGYTFGSGTRLTVV.

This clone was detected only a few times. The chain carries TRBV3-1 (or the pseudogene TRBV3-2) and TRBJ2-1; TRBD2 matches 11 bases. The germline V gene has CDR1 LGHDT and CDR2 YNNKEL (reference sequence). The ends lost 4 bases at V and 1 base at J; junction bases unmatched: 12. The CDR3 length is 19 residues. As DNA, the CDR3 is TGTGCCAGCAGCCCACCTGCGGGTAGCGGGAGGGTTTCCTACAATGAGCAGTTCTTC. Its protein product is CASSPPAGSGRVSYNEQFF.

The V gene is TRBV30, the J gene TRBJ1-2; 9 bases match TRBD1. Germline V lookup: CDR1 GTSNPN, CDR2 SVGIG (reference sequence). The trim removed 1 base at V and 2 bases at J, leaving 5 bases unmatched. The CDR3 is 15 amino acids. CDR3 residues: CAWSGPGTGNYGYTF. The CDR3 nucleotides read TGTGCCTGGAGTGGACCGGGGACAGGGAACTATGGCTACACCTTC.

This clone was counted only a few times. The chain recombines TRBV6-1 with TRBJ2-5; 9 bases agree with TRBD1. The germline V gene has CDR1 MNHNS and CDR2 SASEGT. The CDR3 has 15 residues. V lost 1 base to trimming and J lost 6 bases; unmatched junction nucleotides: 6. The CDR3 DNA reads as TGTGCCAGCAGTGAAGTAGGGACAGGGCTGCAGACCCAGTACTTC. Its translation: CASSEVGTGLQTQYF.

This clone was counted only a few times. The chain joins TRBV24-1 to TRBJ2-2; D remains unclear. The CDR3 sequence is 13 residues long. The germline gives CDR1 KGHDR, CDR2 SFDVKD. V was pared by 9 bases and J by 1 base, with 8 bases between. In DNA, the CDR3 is TGTGCCACCGGGTCGCAGAACACCGGGGAGCTGTTTTTT. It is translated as CATGSQNTGELFF.

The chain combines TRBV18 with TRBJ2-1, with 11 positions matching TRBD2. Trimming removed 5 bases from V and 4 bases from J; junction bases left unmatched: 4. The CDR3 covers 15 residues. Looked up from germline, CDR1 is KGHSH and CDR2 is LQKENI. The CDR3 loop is CASSSGTSGYNEQFF. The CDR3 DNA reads TGTGCCAGCTCATCCGGGACTAGCGGATACAATGAGCAGTTCTTC.

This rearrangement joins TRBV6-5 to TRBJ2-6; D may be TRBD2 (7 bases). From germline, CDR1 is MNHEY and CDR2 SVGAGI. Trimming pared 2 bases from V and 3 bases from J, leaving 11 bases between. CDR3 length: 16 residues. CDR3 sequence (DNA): TGTGCCAGCAGTTACGAGGGGGGGCTTGGGGCCAACGTCCTGACTTTC. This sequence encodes CASSYEGGLGANVLTF.

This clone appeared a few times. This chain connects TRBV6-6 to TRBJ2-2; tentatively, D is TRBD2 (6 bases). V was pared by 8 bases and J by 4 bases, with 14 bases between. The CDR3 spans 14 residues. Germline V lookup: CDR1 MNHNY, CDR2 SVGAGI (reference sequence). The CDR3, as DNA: TGTGCCAGCGGAGAGGCGGGGACCACCGGGGAGCTGTTTTTT. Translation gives CASGEAGTTGELFF.

The DNA for the CDR3 is TGTGCCAGCAGTGATCAGGGCCGCACAGATACGCAGTATTTT. Amino acids: CASSDQGRTDTQYF. The rearrangement links TRBV2 to TRBJ2-3; D possibly corresponds to TRBD1 (5 bases). The CDR3 consists of 14 residues. V was pared by 3 bases and J by 1 base, with 8 bases between. Germline lookup yields CDR1 SNHLY and CDR2 FYNNEI.

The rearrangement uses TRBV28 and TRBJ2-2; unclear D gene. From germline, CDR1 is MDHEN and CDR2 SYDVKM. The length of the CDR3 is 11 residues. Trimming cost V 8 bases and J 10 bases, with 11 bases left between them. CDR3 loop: CASEGRAELFF. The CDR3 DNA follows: TGTGCCAGCGAAGGCCGGGCGGAGCTGTTTTTT. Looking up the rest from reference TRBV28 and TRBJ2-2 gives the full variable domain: DVKVTQSSRYLVKRTGEKVFLECVQDMDHENMFWYRQDPGLGLRLIYFSYDVKMKEKGDIPEGYSVSREKKERFSLILESASTNQTSMYLCASEGRAELFFGEGSRLTVL.

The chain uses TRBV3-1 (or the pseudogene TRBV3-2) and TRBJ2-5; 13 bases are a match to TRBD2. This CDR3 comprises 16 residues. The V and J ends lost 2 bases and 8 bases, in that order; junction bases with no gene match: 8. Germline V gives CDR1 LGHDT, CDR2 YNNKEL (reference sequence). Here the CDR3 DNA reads TGTGCCAGCAGCCAAACTAGCGGGGGGGCCCAGACCACCCAGTACTTC. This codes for CASSQTSGGAQTTQYF.